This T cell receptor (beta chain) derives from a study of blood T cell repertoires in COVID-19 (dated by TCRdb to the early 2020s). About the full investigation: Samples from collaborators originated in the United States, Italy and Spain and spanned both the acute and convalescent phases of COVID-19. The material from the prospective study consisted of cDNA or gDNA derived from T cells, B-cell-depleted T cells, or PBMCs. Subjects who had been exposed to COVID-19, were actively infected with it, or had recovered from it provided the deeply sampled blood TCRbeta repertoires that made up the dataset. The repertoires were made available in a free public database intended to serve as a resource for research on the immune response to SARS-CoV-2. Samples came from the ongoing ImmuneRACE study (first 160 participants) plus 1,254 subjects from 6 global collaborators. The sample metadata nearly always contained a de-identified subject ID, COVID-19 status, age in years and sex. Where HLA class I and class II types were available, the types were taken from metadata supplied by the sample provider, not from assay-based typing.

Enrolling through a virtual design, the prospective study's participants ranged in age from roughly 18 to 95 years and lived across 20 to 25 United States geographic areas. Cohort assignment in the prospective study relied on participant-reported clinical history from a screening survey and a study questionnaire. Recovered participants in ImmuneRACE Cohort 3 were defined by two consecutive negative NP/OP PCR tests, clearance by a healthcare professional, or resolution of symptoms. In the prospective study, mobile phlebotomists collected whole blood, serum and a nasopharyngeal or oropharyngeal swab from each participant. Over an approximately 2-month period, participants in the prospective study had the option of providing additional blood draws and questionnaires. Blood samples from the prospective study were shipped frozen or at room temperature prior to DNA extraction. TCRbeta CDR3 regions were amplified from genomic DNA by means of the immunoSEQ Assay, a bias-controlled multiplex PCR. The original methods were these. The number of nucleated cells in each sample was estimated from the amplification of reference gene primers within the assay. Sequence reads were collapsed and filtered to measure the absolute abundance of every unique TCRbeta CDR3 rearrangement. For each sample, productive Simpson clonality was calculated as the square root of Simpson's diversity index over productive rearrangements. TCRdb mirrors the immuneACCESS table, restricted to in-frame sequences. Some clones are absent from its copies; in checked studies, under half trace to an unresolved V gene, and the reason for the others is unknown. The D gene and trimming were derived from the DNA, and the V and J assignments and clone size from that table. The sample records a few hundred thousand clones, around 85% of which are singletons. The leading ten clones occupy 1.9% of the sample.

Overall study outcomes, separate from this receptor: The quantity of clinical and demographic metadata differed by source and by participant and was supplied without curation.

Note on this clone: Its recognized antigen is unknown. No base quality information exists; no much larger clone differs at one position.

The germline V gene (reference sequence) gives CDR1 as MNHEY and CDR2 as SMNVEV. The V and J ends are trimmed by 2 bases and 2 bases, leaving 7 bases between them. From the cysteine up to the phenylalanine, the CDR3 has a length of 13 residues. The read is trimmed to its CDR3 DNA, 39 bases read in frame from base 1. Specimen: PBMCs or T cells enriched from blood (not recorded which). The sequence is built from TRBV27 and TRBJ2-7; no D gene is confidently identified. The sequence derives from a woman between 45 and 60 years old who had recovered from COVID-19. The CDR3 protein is CASSLAQAYEQYF. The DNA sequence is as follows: TGTGCCAGCAGTTTAGCCCAGGCCTACGAGCAGTACTTC.